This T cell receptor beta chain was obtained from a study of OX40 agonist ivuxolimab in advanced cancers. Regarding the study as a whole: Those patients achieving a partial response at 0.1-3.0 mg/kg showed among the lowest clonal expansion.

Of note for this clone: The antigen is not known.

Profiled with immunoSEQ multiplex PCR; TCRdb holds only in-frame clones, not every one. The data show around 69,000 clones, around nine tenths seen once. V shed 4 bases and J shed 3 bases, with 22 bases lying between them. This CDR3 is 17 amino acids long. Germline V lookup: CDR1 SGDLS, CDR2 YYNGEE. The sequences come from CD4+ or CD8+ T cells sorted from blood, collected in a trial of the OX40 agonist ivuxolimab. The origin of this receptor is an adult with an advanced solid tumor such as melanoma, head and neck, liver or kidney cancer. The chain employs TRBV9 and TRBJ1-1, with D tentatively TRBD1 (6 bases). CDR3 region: CASSPNPMGGADTEAFF. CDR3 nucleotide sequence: TGTGCCAGCAGCCCGAACCCAATGGGGGGGGCAGACACTGAAGCTTTCTTT.